Below are 27 T cell receptor beta chains sequenced from a single sample in a study of T cell responses to AZD1222 COVID-19 vaccine. Repertoires were generated with immunoSEQ multiplex PCR, while TCRdb's copy carries only in-frame clones and drops some. The data contain around 94,000 clones, 85% of them singletons. Here the sequenced sample was peripheral blood, taken 28 days after the second AZD1222 dose. The source is an adult who received the AZD1222 COVID-19 vaccine.

The chain uses TRBV6-6 and TRBJ2-3, with TRBD2 as a possible D gene (6 bases). The CDR3 has 13 residues. Trimming shortened V by 7 bases and J by 4 bases, and 12 bases separated the two germline ends. Germline CDR1 reads MNHNY; CDR2 reads SVGAGI (reference sequence). The CDR3 nucleotides are TGTGCCAGCAACCCACTAGCTCCAGATACGCAGTATTTT. Translation gives CASNPLAPDTQYF.

V usage is TRBV6-6 and J usage is TRBJ2-7; TRBD2 might be the D (5 bases). With 6 bases removed from V and 5 bases from J, the gap between germline ends came to 11 bases. The germline gives CDR1 MNHNY, CDR2 SVGAGI (reference sequence). The CDR3 loop spans 12 amino acids. The CDR3 DNA sequence: TGTGCCAGCAGAGCGGTTCTGGACGAGCAGTACTTC. This translates into CASRAVLDEQYF.

V and J are TRBV19 and TRBJ2-5, with D possibly TRBD2 on 6 matching bases. Per germline, CDR1 LNHDA and CDR2 SQIVND (reference sequence). The CDR3 consists of 14 residues. V lost 6 bases and J 2 bases, leaving 13 bases between the germline ends. CDR3 sequence: CASSARGRQETQYF. For the CDR3, the DNA is TGTGCCAGTAGCGCCCGGGGGAGGCAAGAGACCCAGTACTTC.

CDR3 region: CASSQDGLRNQPQHF. DNA for the CDR3: TGTGCCAGCAGCCAAGACGGGTTGCGCAATCAGCCCCAGCATTTT. The chain links TRBV3-1 (or the pseudogene TRBV3-2) to TRBJ1-5, with no clear D. Trimming left V 0 bases short and J 2 bases short, with 8 bases between. The CDR3 is 15 amino acids. Germline CDR1 reads LGHDT; CDR2 reads YNNKEL (reference sequence).

This clone showed up just once. The gene calls are TRBV5-1 and TRBJ2-1; 8 bases map to TRBD2. CDR3 length equals 16 residues. The V and J ends lost 0 bases and 0 bases, in that order; junction bases with no gene match: 2. Germline V gene data show CDR1 as SGHRS and CDR2 as YFSETQ. The CDR3 DNA sequence: TGCGCCAGCAGCTTGGACGGACTAGCCTCCTACAATGAGCAGTTCTTC. Protein: CASSLDGLASYNEQFF.

The sample holds a few counts of this clone. V usage is TRBV9 and J usage is TRBJ2-3; D possibly corresponds to TRBD1 (5 bases). This CDR3 has 14 amino acids. Germline CDR1 reads SGDLS; CDR2 reads YYNGEE. V was pared by 4 bases and J by 2 bases, with 11 bases between. Here the CDR3 DNA reads TGTGCCAGCAGCTACAGGTCCCTCACAGATACGCAGTATTTT. Translation gives CASSYRSLTDTQYF. The full variable domain, rest sourced from reference TRBV9 and TRBJ2-3, is DSGVTQTPKHLITATGQRVTLRCSPRSGDLSVYWYQQSLDQGLQFLIQYYNGEERAKGNILERFSAQQFPDLHSELNLSSLELGDSALYFCASSYRSLTDTQYFGPGTRLTVL.

The chain employs TRBV2 and TRBJ2-1; 9 bases align to TRBD2. Germline CDR1 reads SNHLY; CDR2 reads FYNNEI. J gave up 3 bases and V 4 bases, and 10 bases lay outside the gene matches. This CDR3 has 17 amino acids. The CDR3 reads CASSGRGGGAFYNEQFF. Written as DNA, the CDR3 is TGTGCCAGCAGTGGTCGAGGCGGGGGGGCTTTCTACAATGAGCAGTTCTTC.

This chain joins TRBV19 and TRBJ2-3; perhaps D is TRBD1 or TRBD2 (5 bases each). Trimming shortened V by 2 bases and J by 3 bases, and 12 bases separated the two germline ends. Germline CDR1 and CDR2: LNHDA and SQIVND (reference sequence). CDR3 length: 15 residues. CDR3 nucleotides: TGTGCCAGTAGTATACTGAGGGGCTCAACAGATACGCAGTATTTT. It specifies CASSILRGSTDTQYF.

V usage is TRBV7-2 and J usage is TRBJ2-1; D is unresolved. CDR3 size: 13 residues. V was clipped by 2 bases and J by 4 bases, with 6 bases between them. The germline V gene encodes CDR1 SGHTA and CDR2 FQGNSA. The CDR3 reads CASSLSIYNEQFF. The CDR3 nucleotides read TGTGCCAGCAGCTTAAGTATATACAATGAGCAGTTCTTC.

CDR3 amino acids: CASNVEGELFF. The CDR3 DNA reads TGTGCCAGCAATGTGGAAGGGGAGCTGTTTTTT. This chain uses TRBV7-9 with TRBJ2-2; D call uncertain. The germline V and J ends were trimmed by 7 bases and 8 bases, with 8 bases remaining between them. CDR1 is SEHNR and CDR2 is FQNEAQ in the germline V gene (reference sequence). This CDR3 is 11 amino acids long.

About this clone: The sample carries other DNA sequences with the same CDR3. This chain links TRBV13 with TRBJ1-3, with 7 bases identical to TRBD1. The CDR3 is 15 amino acids. Germline V gene sequence: CDR1 PRHDT, CDR2 FYEKMQ (reference sequence). V was pared by 5 bases and J by 1 base, with 5 bases of the junction left unmatched. CDR3 coding DNA: TGTGCCAGCAGCCCGGGGACAGTTTCTGGAAACACCATATATTTT. Translated: CASSPGTVSGNTIYF.

Of note for this clone: The identical CDR3 is also encoded by other nucleotide sequences in the sample. This chain uses TRBV5-1 with TRBJ1-3, with D unresolved. This CDR3 region has 15 residues. Trimming took off 0 bases at V and 0 bases at J, with 7 bases between the two ends. Germline CDR1 reads SGHRS; CDR2 reads YFSETQ. The CDR3 reads CASSLASSSGNTIYF. DNA for the CDR3: TGCGCCAGCAGCTTGGCAAGTAGCTCTGGAAACACCATATATTTT.

The chain combines TRBV7-8 with TRBJ2-1; weak D call: TRBD2 (7 bases). CDR3 length: 17 residues. Trimming cost V 5 bases and J 4 bases, with 21 bases left between them. Germline loops: CDR1 SGHVS, CDR2 FQNEAQ. This CDR3 reads CASSPDGGQAGYNEQFF. The CDR3 nucleotides are TGTGCCAGCAGCCCTGATGGGGGGCAAGCGGGGTACAATGAGCAGTTCTTC.

The genes are TRBV6-5 and TRBJ2-3; the D is unclear. V lost 10 bases to trimming and J lost 3 bases, with 14 bases between them. Germline CDR1 reads MNHEY; CDR2 reads SVGAGI. The CDR3 runs 13 residues. CDR3 in amino acids: CATLRSVTDTQYF. The CDR3 DNA follows: TGTGCCACCTTGCGCTCGGTGACAGATACGCAGTATTTT.

This clone was seen once. The V gene is TRBV5-6, the J gene TRBJ2-5; D is uncertain. This CDR3 spans 12 amino acids. Trimming shortened V by 4 bases and J by 5 bases, and 9 bases separated the two germline ends. Germline values: CDR1 SGHDT, CDR2 YYEEEE. This CDR3 reads CASSLIMETQYF. DNA of the CDR3: TGTGCCAGCAGCCTAATCATGGAGACCCAGTACTTC.

This chain links TRBV12-3 or TRBV12-4 with TRBJ1-6, with D unclear. The length of the CDR3 is 10 residues. The ends were cut back, 5 bases at V and 14 bases at J, with 7 bases in the middle. CDR3 bases: TGTGCCAGCAGTGGGAGTTCCCTCCACTTT. Protein: CASSGSSLHF.

In DNA form, the CDR3 reads TGTGCCAGCAGTTACGGGGCGACAGGGAAAGGCTACACCTTC. Its protein is CASSYGATGKGYTF. V and J are TRBV6-2 or TRBV6-3 and TRBJ1-2; 7 bases fit TRBD1. J lost 8 bases, V lost 2 bases, and 8 bases had no gene match. The CDR3 is made up of 14 amino acids. Germline V CDR1 and CDR2: MNHEY, SVGEGT.

This clone was seen a single time. The CDR3 nucleotides read TGCAGCGTTGTATCACCCAATCAGCCCCAGCATTTT. Encoded protein: CSVVSPNQPQHF. This sequence joins TRBV29-1 and TRBJ1-5; D uncertain. Germline lookup yields CDR1 SQVTM and CDR2 ANQGSEA. With 4 bases removed from V and 3 bases from J, the gap between germline ends came to 7 bases. This CDR3 region has 12 residues.

The chain is built from TRBV9 and TRBJ2-2, with D uncertain. V gave up 0 bases and J gave up 5 bases, with 5 bases separating them. From germline, CDR1 is SGDLS and CDR2 YYNGEE. The CDR3 loop spans 13 amino acids. The CDR3 coding sequence is TGTGCCAGCAGCGTAGACGCTACCGGGGAGCTGTTTTTT. The encoded protein is CASSVDATGELFF.

The chain uses TRBV20-1 and TRBJ1-5, with D uncertain. Trimming shortened V by 3 bases and J by 2 bases, and 11 bases separated the two germline ends. The CDR3 loop spans 14 amino acids. Germline CDR1 and CDR2: DFQATT and SNEGSKA (reference sequence). CDR3 coding DNA: TGCAGTGCTAGTCTAGGGATGGGCAATCAGCCCCAGCATTTT. It encodes CSASLGMGNQPQHF.

This chain joins TRBV7-8 and TRBJ2-1, with TRBD1 matching 8 bases. There are 17 residues in the CDR3. J was trimmed by 3 bases and V by 5 bases; bases with no gene match: 12. The germline gives CDR1 SGHVS, CDR2 FQNEAQ. CDR3 amino acids: CASSQGSAGGNYNEQFF. CDR3 in DNA: TGTGCCAGCAGCCAAGGTTCTGCAGGGGGCAACTACAATGAGCAGTTCTTC.

This clone was observed a few times. The chain links TRBV6-5 to TRBJ1-6; D call uncertain. Germline CDR1 and CDR2: MNHEY and SVGAGI. The CDR3 is 13 amino acids. Trimming shortened V by 5 bases and J by 10 bases, and 12 bases separated the two germline ends. The CDR3, as DNA: TGTGCCAGCAGTCTCGAACTTCGGTCACCCCTCCACTTT. Translating it yields CASSLELRSPLHF.

This clone has a handful of counts. This CDR3 is also generated by other DNA sequences in the sample. J is TRBJ1-2 and V is TRBV7-2, with TRBD1 as a possible D gene (5 bases). Germline CDR1 SGHTA, CDR2 FQGNSA. Trimming took off 4 bases at V and 2 bases at J, with 8 bases between the two ends. CDR3 length: 13 amino acids. The CDR3 sequence is CASSSTANYGYTF. The CDR3 region has the DNA TGTGCCAGCAGCTCGACAGCGAACTATGGCTACACCTTC.

V usage is TRBV10-2 and J usage is TRBJ2-7; 11 nucleotides match TRBD2. V gave up 3 bases and J gave up 7 bases; unmatched junction bases: 11. Per germline, CDR1 WSHSY and CDR2 SAAADI. This CDR3 comprises 16 residues. As DNA, the CDR3 is TGCGCCAGCAGTGACAGGACTAGCGGGCTCATTTTGGAGCAGTACTTC. It is translated as CASSDRTSGLILEQYF.

The rearrangement links TRBV25-1 to TRBJ1-1, with 8 bases identical to TRBD1. The trim removed 5 bases at V and 5 bases at J, leaving 7 bases unmatched. The CDR3 contains 14 residues. The germline gives CDR1 MGHDK, CDR2 SYGVNS. CDR3 residues: CASSYRGAGTEAFF. CDR3 sequence (DNA): TGTGCCAGCAGTTACAGGGGGGCGGGAACTGAAGCTTTCTTT.

The V gene is TRBV21-1, the J gene TRBJ1-5; the table assigns TRBD1, which was not confirmed against the DNA. TRBV21-1 represents a pseudogene. The CDR3 is 18 residues long. The CDR3 loop reads CASSAPGTQHYSNQPQHF. In nucleotides, the CDR3 is TGTGCCAGCAGCGCCCCCGGGACACAACATTATAGCAATCAGCCCCAGCATTTT.

A single count supports this clone. The chain recombines TRBV3-1 (or the pseudogene TRBV3-2) with TRBJ2-5; 7 bases are a match to TRBD1. This CDR3 comprises 13 residues. The germline V gene has CDR1 LGHDT and CDR2 YNNKEL (reference sequence). V gave up 4 bases and J gave up 2 bases; unmatched junction bases: 1. The DNA of the CDR3 is TGTGCCAGCAGCCCGGGACAGCAAGAGACCCAGTACTTC. It is translated as CASSPGQQETQYF.